This T cell receptor (beta chain) was retrieved from a study of Graves' ophthalmopathy and Graves' hyperthyroidism. Hyperthyroidism showing no ophthalmopathy within 18 months of follow-up was stable. The hyperthyroidism patients, aged 18 to 65, had been newly diagnosed, with under 2 months' duration. Among the exclusions were patients with other autoimmune diseases, uncontrolled infections, pregnancy or lactation. This clonotype was seen at least ten times. Its cognate antigen is unknown. General study results and limits: Clonotypes were expanded in thyroid at above 0.001 frequency, and most also appeared in blood.

Using RNA transcripts, the TCR beta CDR3 regions were amplified. A first-round RT-PCR used HTBI primers, followed by a second-round multiplex PCR. TCRdb redid the calling of the multiplex PCR reads with MiXCR, one entry per CDR3 protein. The table lists about 620,000 distinct CDR3 sequences, 20% to 25% of them singletons, with 7.1% in the top ten. The germline CDR1 and CDR2 sequences are LNHDA and SQIVND (reference sequence). The CDR3 covers 13 residues. The junction had 7 bases not matched to a gene; V was cut back by 6 bases and J by 7 bases. This clonotype was sampled from a woman aged 18-29 years with stable Graves' hyperthyroidism. Some clones in this sample may be carry-over from other donors' samples. The genes are TRBV19 and TRBJ1-1; TRBD1 aligns across 8 bases. The specimen sequenced was peripheral blood. CDR3 sequence (DNA): TGTGCCAGTAGATCTCAGGGGGCTGGTGAAGCTTTCTTT. Translation: CASRSQGAGEAFF.